This T cell receptor beta chain was sequenced in a study of glioma-infiltrating T cells. At the level of the study: Presurgical dexamethasone in glioma patients lasted six or fewer days.

The CDR3 length is 13 residues. Germline V gives CDR1 MNHNS, CDR2 SASEGT. TCR alpha and beta CDR3 regions were amplified from RNA using iRepertoire nested multiplex PCR. TCRdb independently ran MiXCR on the multiplex PCR reads; one entry per CDR3 protein. The sample lists around 350,000 distinct CDR3 sequences, approximately 42% occurring once. As regards this clonotype: What it recognizes is unknown. The junction does not match germline at one end; this may be a read error.

Whole-study findings and limits: A blood CDR3 motif signature was depleted in highly divergent patients. Gliomas, especially low-grade, showed above-expected tissue-blood divergence; non-neoplastic patients showed below.

V and J are TRBV6-1 and TRBJ1-1; TRBD1 is a possible D gene (6 bases). The origin of this receptor is a human donor with low-grade glioma or glioblastoma, undergoing nonglioma brain surgery, or in good health (not recorded which). Sequenced: glioma tissue, nonneoplastic brain tissue, or PBMCs (not recorded which). The CDR3 DNA follows: TGTGTCAGCAGCCTACAGGGGAACACTGAAGCTTTCTTT. Translation: CVSSLQGNTEAFF.